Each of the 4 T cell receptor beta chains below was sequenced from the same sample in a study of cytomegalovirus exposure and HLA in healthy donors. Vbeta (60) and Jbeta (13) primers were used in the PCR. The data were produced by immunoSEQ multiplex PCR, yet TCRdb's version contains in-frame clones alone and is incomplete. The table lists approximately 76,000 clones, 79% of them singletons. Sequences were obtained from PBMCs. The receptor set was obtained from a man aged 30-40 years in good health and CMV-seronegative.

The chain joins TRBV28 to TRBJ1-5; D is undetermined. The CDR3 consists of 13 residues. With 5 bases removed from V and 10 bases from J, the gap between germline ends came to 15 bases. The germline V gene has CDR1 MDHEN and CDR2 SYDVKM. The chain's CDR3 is CASSPTPSRPQHF. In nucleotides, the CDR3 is TGTGCCAGCAGTCCCACCCCATCGCGACCCCAGCATTTT.

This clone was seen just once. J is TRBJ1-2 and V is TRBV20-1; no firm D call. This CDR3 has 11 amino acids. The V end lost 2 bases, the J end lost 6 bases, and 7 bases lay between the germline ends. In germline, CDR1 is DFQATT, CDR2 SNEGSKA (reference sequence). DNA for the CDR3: TGCAGTGCTAGATCCCCAGATGGCTACACCTTC. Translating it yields CSARSPDGYTF.

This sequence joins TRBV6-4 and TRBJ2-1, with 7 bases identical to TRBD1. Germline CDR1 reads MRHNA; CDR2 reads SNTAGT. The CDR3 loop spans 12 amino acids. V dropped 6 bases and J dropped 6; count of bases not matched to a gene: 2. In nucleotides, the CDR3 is TGTGCCAGCAGCGGGACAGCCAATGAGCAGTTCTTC. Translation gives CASSGTANEQFF.

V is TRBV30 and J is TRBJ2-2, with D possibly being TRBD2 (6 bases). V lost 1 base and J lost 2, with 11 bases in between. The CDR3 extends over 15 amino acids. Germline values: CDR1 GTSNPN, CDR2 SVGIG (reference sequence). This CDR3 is CAWSAPGLNTGELFF. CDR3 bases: TGTGCCTGGAGTGCCCCGGGACTTAACACCGGGGAGCTGTTTTTT.